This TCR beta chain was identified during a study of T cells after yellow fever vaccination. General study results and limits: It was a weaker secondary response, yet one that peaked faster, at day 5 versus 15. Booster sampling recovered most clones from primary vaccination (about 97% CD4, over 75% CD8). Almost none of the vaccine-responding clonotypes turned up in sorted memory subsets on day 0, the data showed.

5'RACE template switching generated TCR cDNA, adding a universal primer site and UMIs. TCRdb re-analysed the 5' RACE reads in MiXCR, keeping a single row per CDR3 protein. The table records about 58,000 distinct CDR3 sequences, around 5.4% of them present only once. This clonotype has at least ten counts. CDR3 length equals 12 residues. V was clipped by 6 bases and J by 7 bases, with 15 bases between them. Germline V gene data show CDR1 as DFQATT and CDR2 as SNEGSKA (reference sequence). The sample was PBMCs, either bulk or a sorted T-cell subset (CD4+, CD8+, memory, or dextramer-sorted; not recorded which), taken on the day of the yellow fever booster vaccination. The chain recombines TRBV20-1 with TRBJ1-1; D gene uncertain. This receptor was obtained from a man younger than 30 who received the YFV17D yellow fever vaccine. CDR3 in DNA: TGCAGTGCCACAACCCGAGGTAGTGAAGCTTTCTTT. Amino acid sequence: CSATTRGSEAFF.